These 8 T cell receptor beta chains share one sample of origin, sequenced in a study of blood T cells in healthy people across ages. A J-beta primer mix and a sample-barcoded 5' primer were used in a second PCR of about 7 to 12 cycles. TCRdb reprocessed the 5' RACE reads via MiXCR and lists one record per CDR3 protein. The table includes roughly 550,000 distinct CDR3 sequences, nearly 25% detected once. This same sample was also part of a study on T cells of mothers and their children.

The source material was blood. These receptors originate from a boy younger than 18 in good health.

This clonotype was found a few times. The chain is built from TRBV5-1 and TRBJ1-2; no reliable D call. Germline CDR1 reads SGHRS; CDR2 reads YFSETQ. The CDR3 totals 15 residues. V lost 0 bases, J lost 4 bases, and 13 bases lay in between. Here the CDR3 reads CASSLVGIAAYGYTF. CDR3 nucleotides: TGCGCCAGCAGCTTGGTAGGGATCGCCGCCTATGGCTACACCTTC.

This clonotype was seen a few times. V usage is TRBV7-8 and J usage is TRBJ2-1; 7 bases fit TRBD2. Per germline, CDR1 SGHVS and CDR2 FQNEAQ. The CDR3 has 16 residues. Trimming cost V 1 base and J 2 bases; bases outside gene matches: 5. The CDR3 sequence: CASSLGSGGAYNEQFF. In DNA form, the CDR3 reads TGTGCCAGCAGCTTAGGGTCGGGGGGAGCCTACAATGAGCAGTTCTTC.

The CDR3 spells CASSELRAGGSPLHF. As DNA, the CDR3 is TGTGCCAGCAGTGAACTCAGGGCAGGGGGGTCACCCCTCCACTTT. This sequence joins TRBV2 and TRBJ1-6, with 7 bases matching TRBD1. The trim removed 2 bases at V and 10 bases at J, leaving 8 bases unmatched. This CDR3 has 15 amino acids. Germline V CDR1 and CDR2: SNHLY, FYNNEI.

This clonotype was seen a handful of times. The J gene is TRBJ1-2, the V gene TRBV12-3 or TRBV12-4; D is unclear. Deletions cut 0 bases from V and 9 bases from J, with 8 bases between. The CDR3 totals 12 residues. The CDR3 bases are TGTGCCAGCAGTTTAGCGCTCTCCAGCTACACCTTC. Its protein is CASSLALSSYTF.

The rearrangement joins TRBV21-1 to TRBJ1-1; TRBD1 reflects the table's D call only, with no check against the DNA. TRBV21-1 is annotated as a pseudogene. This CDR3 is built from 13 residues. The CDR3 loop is CASSKGSLTLAFF. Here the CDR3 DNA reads TGTGCCAGCAGCAAAGGGAGCCTCACCCTGGCTTTCTTT.

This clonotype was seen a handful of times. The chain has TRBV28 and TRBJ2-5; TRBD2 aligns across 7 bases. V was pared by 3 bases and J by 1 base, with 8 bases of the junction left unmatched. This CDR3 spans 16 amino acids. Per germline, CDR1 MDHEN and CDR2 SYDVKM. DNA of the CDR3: TGTGCCAGCAGTTTGCCCGGCGGGAGTCCCCAAGAGACCCAGTACTTC. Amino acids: CASSLPGGSPQETQYF.

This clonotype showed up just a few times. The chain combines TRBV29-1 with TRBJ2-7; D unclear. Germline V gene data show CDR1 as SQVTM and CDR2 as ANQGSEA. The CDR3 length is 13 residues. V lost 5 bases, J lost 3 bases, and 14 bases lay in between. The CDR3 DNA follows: TGCAGCGTTTGGGTGAGGAATAGCTACGAGCAGTACTTC. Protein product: CSVWVRNSYEQYF.

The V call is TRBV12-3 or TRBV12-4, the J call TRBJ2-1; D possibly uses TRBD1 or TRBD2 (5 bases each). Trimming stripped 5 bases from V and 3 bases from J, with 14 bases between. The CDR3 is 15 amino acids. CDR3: CASSIPGAYYNEQFF. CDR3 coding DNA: TGTGCCAGCAGTATCCCCGGGGCCTACTACAATGAGCAGTTCTTC.